These 3 T cell receptor beta chains share one sample of origin, sequenced in a study of vaccination and CD4 T cells after COVID-19. The Oncomine TCR Beta short-read assay generated sequence data from the DNA of cultured CD4+ T cells. TCRdb reprocessed the PCR reads with MiXCR, giving one entry per CDR3 protein. Of around 15,000 distinct CDR3 sequences listed, approximately 50% are singletons. Treatment noted: roughly 11-day PBMC culture with coronavirus spike peptide pools or control peptides (ViraFEST assay). These receptors' antigens are unknown. Source material: CD4+ T cells from blood, cultured in vitro. These receptors came from a human donor who had recovered from COVID-19.

By proportion, this clonotype is medium-sized. CDR3 bases: TGTGCCAGCAGCAACACTAGCGGGAGTGACAATGAGCAGTTCTTC. Amino acid sequence: CASSNTSGSDNEQFF. The gene calls are TRBV21-1 and TRBJ2-1; TRBD2, the table's D call, lacks a check against the DNA. TRBV21-1 is flagged as a pseudogene. The CDR3 has 15 residues.

This chain links TRBV20-1 with TRBJ2-7; D possibly corresponds to TRBD1 (6 bases). In germline, CDR1 is DFQATT, CDR2 SNEGSKA (reference sequence). V was trimmed by 2 bases and J by 3 bases, leaving 11 bases between them. This CDR3 region has 13 residues. The CDR3 DNA sequence: TGCAGTGCTAGAACAGGGTCGAGCTACGAGCAGTACTTC. Translating it yields CSARTGSSYEQYF.

This chain joins TRBV21-1 and TRBJ2-2; the table's D call, TRBD1, was not checked against the DNA. TRBV21-1 is deemed a pseudogene. This CDR3 has 19 amino acids. CDR3 in amino acids: CASSKEQKGGGVSAGELFF. The CDR3, as DNA: TGTGCCAGCAGCAAAGAACAAAAGGGAGGGGGCGTGAGCGCCGGGGAGCTGTTTTTT.